One and the same sample provided the 22 T cell receptor beta chains below, sequenced in a study of shared clonotypes between healthy human individuals. Clones were sequenced by immunoSEQ multiplex PCR, and TCRdb holds only the in-frame ones, with some missing. The sample gives about 2.2 million clones, about 93% of which show up once; about 1.7% is in the top ten. CD8 cells regarded as naive lacked CD45RO, were positively chosen for CCR7, and omitted terminally differentiated effector memory CD45RA+ cells. The material sequenced was naive CD8+ T cells from PBMCs. The receptors were sampled from a man between 18 and 29 years old in good health. Some clones in this sample may be carry-over from other donors' samples.

V usage is TRBV9 and J usage is TRBJ2-5; TRBD1 matches 7 bases. CDR1 is SGDLS and CDR2 is YYNGEE in the germline V gene. V lost 0 bases to trimming and J lost 5 bases; unmatched junction nucleotides: 10. This CDR3 has 16 amino acids. In DNA form, the CDR3 reads TGTGCCAGCAGCGTAGAGGGACAGTGGAGGTGGGAGACCCAGTACTTC. It specifies CASSVEGQWRWETQYF.

The chain links TRBV25-1 to TRBJ2-5, with D possibly being TRBD1 (6 bases). Germline assignment: CDR1 MGHDK and CDR2 SYGVNS. This CDR3 has 15 amino acids. Trimming shortened V by 3 bases and J by 4 bases, and 15 bases separated the two germline ends. The CDR3 region is CASSDPRGRGETQYF. Here the CDR3 DNA reads TGTGCCAGCAGTGACCCTAGGGGCAGGGGAGAGACCCAGTACTTC.

The chain couples TRBV9 to TRBJ2-3; a weak D match, TRBD1 (5 bases). The CDR3 sequence is 16 residues long. Looked up from germline, CDR1 is SGDLS and CDR2 is YYNGEE. With 0 bases removed from V and 2 bases from J, the gap between germline ends came to 13 bases. The DNA of the CDR3 is TGTGCCAGCAGCGTAGGTCTACTTGGGGCCACAGATACGCAGTATTTT. Translated: CASSVGLLGATDTQYF.

The chain recombines TRBV19 with TRBJ1-4, with D possibly being TRBD1 (5 bases). CDR3 length equals 18 residues. CDR1 is LNHDA and CDR2 is SQIVND in the germline V gene (reference sequence). The germline V and J ends were trimmed by 3 bases and 0 bases, with 17 bases remaining between them. The CDR3 loop reads CASSILQGQDATNEKLFF. In DNA, the CDR3 is TGTGCCAGTAGTATTCTCCAGGGCCAGGACGCAACTAATGAAAAACTGTTTTTT.

V gene TRBV7-8 combines with J gene TRBJ2-7, with 7 bases matching TRBD2. The CDR3 extends over 17 amino acids. Germline-derived CDR1 and CDR2 are SGHVS and FQNEAQ. The V gene end was trimmed by 3 bases and the J gene end by 2 bases; junction bases not matched to a gene: 13. Here the CDR3 DNA reads TGTGCCAGCAGCTTTTCTAGCGGAAACCGAATTCCCTACGAGCAGTACTTC. Its protein is CASSFSSGNRIPYEQYF. Supplemented by reference TRBV7-8 and TRBJ2-7, the full variable domain reads GAGVSQSPRYKVAKRGQDVALRCDPISGHVSLFWYQQALGQGPEFLTYFQNEAQLDKSGLPSDRFFAERPEGSVSTLKIQRTQQEDSAVYLCASSFSSGNRIPYEQYFGPGTRLTVT.

The chain employs TRBV7-9 and TRBJ2-1; TRBD2 agrees at 7 bases. The CDR3 loop spans 15 amino acids. The junction had 12 bases not matched to a gene; V was cut back by 5 bases and J by 8 bases. CDR1 and CDR2 from the germline V gene are SEHNR and FQNEAQ (reference sequence). The CDR3 DNA reads TGTGCCAGCAGCCGTTGGGGGTCCAGCGGGGATGAGCAGTTCTTC. Its translation: CASSRWGSSGDEQFF.

The chain carries TRBV7-2 and TRBJ1-2, with D unclear. The CDR3 is 15 residues long. Germline CDR1 is SGHTA and CDR2 is FQGNSA. V lost 5 bases, J lost 4 bases, and 17 bases lay in between. The CDR3 bases are TGTGCCAGCAGCCCTGACTTGGCGGTTGGCTATGGCTACACCTTC. Its translation is CASSPDLAVGYGYTF.

The J gene is TRBJ2-1, the V gene TRBV6-5; D is unresolved. This CDR3 is 12 amino acids long. V was clipped by 6 bases and J by 5 bases, with 8 bases between them. The V gene's germline CDR1 is MNHEY and CDR2 SVGAGI. The CDR3 here is CASSGYDNEQFF. CDR3 coding DNA: TGTGCCAGCAGCGGGTACGACAATGAGCAGTTCTTC.

The chain is built from TRBV7-8 and TRBJ2-1, with 11 bases lining up with TRBD2. Germline assignment: CDR1 SGHVS and CDR2 FQNEAQ. The CDR3 runs 16 residues. Losses at the gene ends were 1 base for V and 5 bases for J; bases not matched to a gene: 4. CDR3 nucleotide sequence: TGTGCCAGCAGCTTAGGGCTAGCGGGAGGACACAATGAGCAGTTCTTC. Its protein product is CASSLGLAGGHNEQFF.

In its sample, this clone was seen once. CDR3 sequence reads: CASRSGGSNEKLFF. As DNA, the CDR3 is TGTGCCAGCAGGTCAGGGGGCTCTAATGAAAAACTGTTTTTT. This rearrangement joins TRBV27 to TRBJ1-4; TRBD1 matches 8 bases. V dropped 6 bases and J dropped 3; count of bases not matched to a gene: 3. Germline CDR1 is MNHEY and CDR2 is SMNVEV (reference sequence). This CDR3 comprises 14 residues.

This chain connects TRBV29-1 to TRBJ2-2; D is unresolved. This CDR3 spans 15 amino acids. CDR1 and CDR2 (germline): SQVTM, ANQGSEA. Trimming removed 7 bases at V and 3 bases at J, with 18 bases between. CDR3 sequence: CSAMVWGEDTGELFF. DNA of the CDR3: TGCAGCGCGATGGTTTGGGGTGAGGACACCGGGGAGCTGTTTTTT.

This clone was seen a handful of times. The chain employs TRBV7-2 and TRBJ1-1; no reliable D call. V was cut by 4 bases and J by 8 bases, with 5 bases left in between. The CDR3 has 10 amino acids. Germline loops: CDR1 SGHTA, CDR2 FQGNSA. The CDR3 nucleotides read TGTGCCAGCAGCTACGAGGAAGCTTTCTTT. This encodes CASSYEEAFF.

The chain uses TRBV28 and TRBJ1-2; 8 bases align to TRBD1. Germline trimming cut 9 bases from V and 1 base from J; bases unmatched to any gene: 19. The CDR3 spans 18 residues. CDR1 and CDR2 from the germline V gene are MDHEN and SYDVKM. This CDR3 is CASKGGAFDRGVNYGYTF. Written as DNA, the CDR3 is TGTGCCAGTAAGGGGGGAGCATTCGACAGGGGAGTTAACTATGGCTACACCTTC.

Comments on this clone: Other nucleotide sequences from this sample produce the same CDR3. This sequence joins TRBV7-6 and TRBJ2-7; 7 nucleotides agree with TRBD2. This CDR3 is 13 amino acids long. J was trimmed by 3 bases and V by 5 bases; bases with no gene match: 4. Germline CDR1 is SGHVS and CDR2 is FNYEAQ. The CDR3 coding sequence is TGTGCCAGCAGCCCTCGGACTAGCTACGAGCAGTACTTC. Protein sequence: CASSPRTSYEQYF.

The chain has TRBV5-5 and TRBJ1-2; D is ambiguous. V lost 0 bases and J lost 4, with 4 bases in between. Germline V gene data show CDR1 as SGHKS and CDR2 as YYEKEE (reference sequence). The CDR3 sequence is 12 residues long. The DNA for the CDR3 is TGTGCCAGCAGCTTGGGTCGCTATGGCTACACCTTC. Amino acids: CASSLGRYGYTF.

The chain carries TRBV5-1 and TRBJ1-3; D not certain. The CDR3 has 12 residues. Germline V CDR1 and CDR2: SGHRS, YFSETQ. Deletions cut 4 bases from V and 4 bases from J, with 6 bases between. The CDR3 DNA follows: TGCGCCAGCAGCCCGGGGGGAAACACCATATATTTT. It encodes CASSPGGNTIYF.

The chain carries TRBV19 and TRBJ1-4; D is unclear. CDR3 size: 14 residues. Germline CDR1 LNHDA, CDR2 SQIVND (reference sequence). V was pared by 5 bases and J by 3 bases, with 10 bases between. In DNA form, the CDR3 reads TGTGCCAGTAGTCACTGGGGTGCTAATGAAAAACTGTTTTTT. Its protein is CASSHWGANEKLFF.

This rearrangement joins TRBV28 to TRBJ1-1; 10 bases agree with TRBD1. Per germline, CDR1 MDHEN and CDR2 SYDVKM. Trimming cost V 6 bases and J 1 base; bases outside gene matches: 11. This CDR3 has 17 residues. The CDR3 bases are TGTGCCAGCAGCCTCCCCGGGACAGGGGTCCGGAACACTGAAGCTTTCTTT. This codes for CASSLPGTGVRNTEAFF.

This chain links TRBV7-9 with TRBJ1-4; weak D call: TRBD1 (6 bases). CDR1 SEHNR and CDR2 FQNEAQ come from the germline V gene (reference sequence). The CDR3 totals 15 residues. Between the trimmed V and J ends, which lost 7 bases and 3 bases, there was a span of 15 bases. The CDR3: CASIKGDTSNEKLFF. CDR3 DNA: TGTGCCAGCATCAAGGGGGACACTTCTAATGAAAAACTGTTTTTT.

J is TRBJ2-5 and V is TRBV4-1; unclear D gene. The germline V and J ends were trimmed by 4 bases and 0 bases, with 9 bases remaining between them. Germline CDR1 MGHRA, CDR2 YSYEKL. This CDR3 is built from 14 residues. CDR3 sequence reads: CASSRVGYQETQYF. The CDR3 coding sequence is TGCGCCAGCAGCCGGGTGGGTTACCAAGAGACCCAGTACTTC.

The chain employs TRBV28 and TRBJ1-5; TRBD1 matches 9 bases. The CDR3 extends over 17 amino acids. Germline lookup yields CDR1 MDHEN and CDR2 SYDVKM. The V segment lost 3 bases and the J segment 2 bases; nucleotides outside the gene matches: 8. The CDR3 sequence is CASSFPPRTGGNQPQHF. CDR3 nucleotide sequence: TGTGCCAGCAGTTTCCCCCCACGGACAGGGGGCAATCAGCCCCAGCATTTT.

V gene TRBV4-3 combines with J gene TRBJ2-3; 10 bases agree with TRBD2. Germline V gene data show CDR1 as LGHNA and CDR2 as YSLEER. J gave up 5 bases and V 3 bases, and 8 bases lay outside the gene matches. The CDR3 consists of 16 residues. The CDR3 spells CASSQGPAGGEDTQYF. The DNA for the CDR3 is TGCGCCAGCAGCCAGGGCCCAGCGGGAGGGGAAGATACGCAGTATTTT.